One T cell receptor (beta chain) is described in this entry. The specificity of this receptor is unknown. Per-base qualities were not stored, and no clone one base away is much larger. Library creation used the immunoSEQ multiplex PCR assay. Imported from immuneACCESS, the table was reduced by TCRdb to in-frame sequences with V and J called. These copies leave out some clones; in studies compared against another copy, an unresolved V gene accounts for under half, and the cause of the remainder is not known. The sample records around 2,000 clones, approximately 94% of which are singletons. 2% to 3% of the sample is taken by the ten largest. V is cut by 7 bases and J by 7 bases, and the space between the germline ends is 17 bases. The CDR3 runs 12 residues from the cysteine to the phenylalanine. The DNA shown is the 36-base CDR3, in frame from base 1. CDR1 SQVTM and CDR2 ANQGSEA are derived from the germline V gene.

The data derive from a study of tumor T cells in aggressive B-cell lymphoma (dated by TCRdb to about 2017). The sample was tumor tissue. The clonotype comes from an adult with diffuse large B cell lymphoma. This chain is built from TRBV29-1 and TRBJ2-7, and possibly TRBD1, on 5 matching bases. In nucleotide form, the sequence is TGCAGCGCGAGGCAGGGAAGTAGGGAGCAGTACTTC. Its amino acids are CSARQGSREQYF.